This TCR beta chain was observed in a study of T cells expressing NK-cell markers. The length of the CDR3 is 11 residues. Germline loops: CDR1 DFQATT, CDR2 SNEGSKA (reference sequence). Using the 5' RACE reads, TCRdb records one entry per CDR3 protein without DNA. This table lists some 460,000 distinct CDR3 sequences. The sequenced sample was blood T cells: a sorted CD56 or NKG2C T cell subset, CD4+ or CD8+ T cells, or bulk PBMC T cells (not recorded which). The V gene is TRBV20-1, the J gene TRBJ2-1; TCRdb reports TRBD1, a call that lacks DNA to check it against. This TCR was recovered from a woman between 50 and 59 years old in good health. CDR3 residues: CGPASNNEQFF.